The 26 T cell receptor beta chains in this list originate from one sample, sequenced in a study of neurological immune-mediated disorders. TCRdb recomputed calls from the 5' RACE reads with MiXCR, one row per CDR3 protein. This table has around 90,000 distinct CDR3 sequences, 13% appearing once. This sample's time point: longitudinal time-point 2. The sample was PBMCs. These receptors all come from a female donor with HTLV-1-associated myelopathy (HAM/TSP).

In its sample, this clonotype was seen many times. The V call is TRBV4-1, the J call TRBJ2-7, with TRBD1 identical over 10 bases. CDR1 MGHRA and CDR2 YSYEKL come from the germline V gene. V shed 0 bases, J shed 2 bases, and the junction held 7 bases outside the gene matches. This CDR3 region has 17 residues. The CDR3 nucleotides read TGCGCCAGCAGCCAAGAGATGGGGACAGGGGACGCCTACGAGCAGTACTTC. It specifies CASSQEMGTGDAYEQYF.

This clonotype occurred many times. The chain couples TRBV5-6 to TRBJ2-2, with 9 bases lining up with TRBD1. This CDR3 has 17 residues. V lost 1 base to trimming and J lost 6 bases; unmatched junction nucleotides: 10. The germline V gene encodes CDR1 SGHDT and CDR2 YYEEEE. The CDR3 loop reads CASSLRRTGAASGELFF. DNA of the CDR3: TGTGCCAGCAGCTTGCGGCGGACAGGGGCCGCGTCCGGGGAGCTGTTTTTT. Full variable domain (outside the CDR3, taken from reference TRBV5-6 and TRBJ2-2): DAGVTQSPTHLIKTRGQQVTLRCSPKSGHDTVSWYQQALGQGPQFIFQYYEEEERQRGNFPDRFSGHQFPNYSSELNVNALLLGDSALYLCASSLRRTGAASGELFFGEGSRLTVL.

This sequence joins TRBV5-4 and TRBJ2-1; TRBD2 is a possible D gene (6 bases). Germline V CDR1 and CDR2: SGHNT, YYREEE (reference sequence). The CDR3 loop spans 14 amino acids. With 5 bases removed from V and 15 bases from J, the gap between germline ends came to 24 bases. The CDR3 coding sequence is TGTGCCAGCAGTTCGAACGGGGCCCCGGAGGGTCGGTTCTTC. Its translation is CASSSNGAPEGRFF.

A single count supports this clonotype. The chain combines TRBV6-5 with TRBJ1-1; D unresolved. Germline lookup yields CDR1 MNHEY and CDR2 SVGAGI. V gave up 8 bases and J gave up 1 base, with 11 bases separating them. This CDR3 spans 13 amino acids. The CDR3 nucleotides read TGTGCCAGCTTAGCAGGATGGAACACTGAAGCTTTCTTT. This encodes CASLAGWNTEAFF.

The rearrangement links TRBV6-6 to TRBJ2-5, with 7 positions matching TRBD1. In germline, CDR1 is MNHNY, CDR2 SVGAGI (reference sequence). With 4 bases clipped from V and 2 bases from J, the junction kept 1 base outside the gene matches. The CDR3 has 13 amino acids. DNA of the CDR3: TGTGCCAGCAGTTCACAGGGGCAAGAGACCCAGTACTTC. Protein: CASSSQGQETQYF.

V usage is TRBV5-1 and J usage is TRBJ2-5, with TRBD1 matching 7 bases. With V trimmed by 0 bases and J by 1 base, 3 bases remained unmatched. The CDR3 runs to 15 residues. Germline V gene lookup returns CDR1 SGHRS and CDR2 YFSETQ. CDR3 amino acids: CASSLAGQFQETQYF. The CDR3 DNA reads TGCGCCAGCAGCTTGGCGGGACAGTTCCAAGAGACCCAGTACTTC.

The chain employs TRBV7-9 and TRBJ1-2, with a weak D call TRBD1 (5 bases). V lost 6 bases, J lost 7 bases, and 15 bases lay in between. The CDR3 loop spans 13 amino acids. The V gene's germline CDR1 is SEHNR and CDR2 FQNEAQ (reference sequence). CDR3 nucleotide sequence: TGTGCCAGCAGTCCGCAGGGCCACAGTGGCTACACCTTC. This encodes CASSPQGHSGYTF.

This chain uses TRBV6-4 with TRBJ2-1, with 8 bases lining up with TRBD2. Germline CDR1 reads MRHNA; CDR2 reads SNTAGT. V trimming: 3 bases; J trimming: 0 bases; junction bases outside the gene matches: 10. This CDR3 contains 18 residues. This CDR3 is CASSDLQGLVGSYNEQFF. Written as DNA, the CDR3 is TGTGCCAGCAGTGATCTCCAGGGACTAGTCGGCTCCTACAATGAGCAGTTCTTC.

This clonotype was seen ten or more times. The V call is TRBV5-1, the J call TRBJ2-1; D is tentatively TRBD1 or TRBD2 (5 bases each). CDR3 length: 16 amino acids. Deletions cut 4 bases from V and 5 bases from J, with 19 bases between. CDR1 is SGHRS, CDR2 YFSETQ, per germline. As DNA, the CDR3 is TGCGCCAGCAGCCCCGGGACGTGGCAAGGAAACAATGAGCAGTTCTTC. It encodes CASSPGTWQGNNEQFF.

CDR3 DNA sequence: TGTGCCAGCAGTTTGGCAGGGAGAGTCGGTACGCAGTATTTT. Translation gives CASSLAGRVGTQYF. The chain is built from TRBV6-5 and TRBJ2-3, with D perhaps TRBD1 or TRBD2 (5 bases each). Per germline, CDR1 MNHEY and CDR2 SVGAGI. V was shortened by 4 bases and J by 8 bases, with 16 bases between the two germline ends. This CDR3 contains 14 residues.

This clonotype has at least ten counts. CDR3 in DNA: TGCGCCAGCAGCTCGGGACAGGGGGCGTGGGACACCGGGGAGCTGTTTTTT. It encodes CASSSGQGAWDTGELFF. This sequence joins TRBV5-1 and TRBJ2-2; TRBD1 aligns across 12 bases. Per the germline V gene, CDR1 is SGHRS and CDR2 is YFSETQ. Trimming cost V 3 bases and J 3 bases; bases outside gene matches: 6. This CDR3 is 17 amino acids long.

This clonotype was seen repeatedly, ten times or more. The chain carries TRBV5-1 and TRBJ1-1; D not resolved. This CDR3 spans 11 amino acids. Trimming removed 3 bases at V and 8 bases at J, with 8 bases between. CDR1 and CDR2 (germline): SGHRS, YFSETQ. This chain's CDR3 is CASSWMREAFF. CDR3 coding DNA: TGCGCCAGCAGCTGGATGAGGGAAGCTTTCTTT.

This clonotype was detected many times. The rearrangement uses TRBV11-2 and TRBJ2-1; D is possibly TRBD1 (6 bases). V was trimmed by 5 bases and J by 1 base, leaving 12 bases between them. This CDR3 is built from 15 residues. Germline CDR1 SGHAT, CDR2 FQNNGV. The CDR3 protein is CASSMTGGSYNEQFF. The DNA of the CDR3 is TGTGCCAGCAGCATGACAGGAGGATCCTACAATGAGCAGTTCTTC.

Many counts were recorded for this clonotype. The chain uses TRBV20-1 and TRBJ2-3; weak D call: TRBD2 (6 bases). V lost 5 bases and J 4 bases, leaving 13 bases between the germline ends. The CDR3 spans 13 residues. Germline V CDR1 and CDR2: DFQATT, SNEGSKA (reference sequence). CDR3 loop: CSAGTGTPDTQYF. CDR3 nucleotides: TGCAGTGCTGGGACTGGGACCCCAGATACGCAGTATTTT.

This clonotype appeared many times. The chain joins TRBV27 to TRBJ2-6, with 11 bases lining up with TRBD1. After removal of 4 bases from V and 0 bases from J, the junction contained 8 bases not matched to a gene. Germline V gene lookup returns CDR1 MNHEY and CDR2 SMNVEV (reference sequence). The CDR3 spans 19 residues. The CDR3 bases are TGTGCCAGCAGTTCCCGGCTGGGACAGGGGGACTCTGGGGCCAACGTCCTGACTTTC. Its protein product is CASSSRLGQGDSGANVLTF.

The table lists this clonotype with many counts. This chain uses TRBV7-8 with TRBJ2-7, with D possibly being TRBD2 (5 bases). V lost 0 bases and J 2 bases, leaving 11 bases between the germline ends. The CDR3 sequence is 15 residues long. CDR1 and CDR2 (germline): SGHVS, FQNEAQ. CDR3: CASSLARWGAYEQYF. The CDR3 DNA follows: TGTGCCAGCAGCTTAGCGCGTTGGGGAGCCTACGAGCAGTACTTC.

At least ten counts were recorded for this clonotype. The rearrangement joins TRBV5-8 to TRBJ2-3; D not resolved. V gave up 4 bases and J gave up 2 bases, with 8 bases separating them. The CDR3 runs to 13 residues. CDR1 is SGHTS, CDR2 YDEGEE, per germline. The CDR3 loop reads CASSGRTTDTQYF. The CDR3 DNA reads TGTGCCAGCAGCGGTAGGACCACAGATACGCAGTATTTT.

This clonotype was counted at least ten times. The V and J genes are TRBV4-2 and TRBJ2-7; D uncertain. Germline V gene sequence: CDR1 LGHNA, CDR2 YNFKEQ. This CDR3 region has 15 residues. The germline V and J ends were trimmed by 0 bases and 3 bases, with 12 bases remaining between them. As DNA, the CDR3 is TGTGCCAGCAGCCAAGAACCAGGCACCTACTACGAGCAGTACTTC. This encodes CASSQEPGTYYEQYF.

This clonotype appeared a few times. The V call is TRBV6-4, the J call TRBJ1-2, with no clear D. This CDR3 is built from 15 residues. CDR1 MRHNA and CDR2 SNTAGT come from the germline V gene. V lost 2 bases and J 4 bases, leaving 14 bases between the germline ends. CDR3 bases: TGTGCCAGCAGTGACGGGTCAGCCCCTCCCTATGGCTACACCTTC. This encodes CASSDGSAPPYGYTF.

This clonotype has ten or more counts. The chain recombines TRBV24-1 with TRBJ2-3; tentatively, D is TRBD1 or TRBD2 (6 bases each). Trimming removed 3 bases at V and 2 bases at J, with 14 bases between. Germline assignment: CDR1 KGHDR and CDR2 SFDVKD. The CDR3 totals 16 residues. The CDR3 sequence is CATSDGRGDPTDTQYF. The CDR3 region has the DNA TGTGCCACCAGTGATGGAAGGGGGGACCCCACAGATACGCAGTATTTT.

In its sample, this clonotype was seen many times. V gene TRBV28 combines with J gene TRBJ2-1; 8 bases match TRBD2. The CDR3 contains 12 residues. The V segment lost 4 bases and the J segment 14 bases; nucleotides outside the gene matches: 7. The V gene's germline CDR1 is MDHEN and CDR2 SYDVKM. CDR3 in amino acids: CASSSGGAVEFF. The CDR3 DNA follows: TGTGCCAGCAGTTCCGGGGGGGCGGTTGAGTTCTTC.

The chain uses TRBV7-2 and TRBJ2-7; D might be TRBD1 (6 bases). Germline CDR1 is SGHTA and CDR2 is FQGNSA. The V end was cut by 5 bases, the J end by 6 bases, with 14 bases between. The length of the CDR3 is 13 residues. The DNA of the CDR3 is TGTGCCAGCAGCCCGAGGACAGAGAGCGAGCAGTACTTC. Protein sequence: CASSPRTESEQYF.

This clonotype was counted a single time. The CDR3 loop reads CASSPGQADTQYF. CDR3 nucleotides: TGTGCCAGCAGTCCGGGACAGGCAGATACGCAGTATTTT. This rearrangement joins TRBV28 to TRBJ2-3, with 8 bases that match TRBD1. Germline V gene lookup returns CDR1 MDHEN and CDR2 SYDVKM. Trimming removed 5 bases from V and 4 bases from J; junction bases left unmatched: 2. CDR3 length: 13 residues.

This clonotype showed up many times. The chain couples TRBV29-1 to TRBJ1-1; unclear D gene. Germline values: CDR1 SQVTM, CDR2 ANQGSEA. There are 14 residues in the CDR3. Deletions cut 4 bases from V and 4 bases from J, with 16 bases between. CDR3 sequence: CSVALLTARTEAFF. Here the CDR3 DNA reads TGCAGCGTTGCCCTACTTACAGCCCGCACTGAAGCTTTCTTT.

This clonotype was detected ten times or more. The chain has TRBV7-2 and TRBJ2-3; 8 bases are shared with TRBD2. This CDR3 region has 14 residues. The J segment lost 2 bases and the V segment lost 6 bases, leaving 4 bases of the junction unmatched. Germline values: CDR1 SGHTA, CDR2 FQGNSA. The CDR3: CASRPGGNTDTQYF. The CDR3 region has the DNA TGTGCCAGCAGACCGGGGGGGAACACAGATACGCAGTATTTT.

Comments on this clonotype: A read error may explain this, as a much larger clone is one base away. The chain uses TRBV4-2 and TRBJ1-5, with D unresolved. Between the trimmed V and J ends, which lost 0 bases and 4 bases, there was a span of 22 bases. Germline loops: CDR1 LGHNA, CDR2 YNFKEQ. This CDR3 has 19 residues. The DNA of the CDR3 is TGTGCCAGCAGCCAAGATAGTGGACTCTCGAACAGCCCTAATCAGCCCCAGCATTTT. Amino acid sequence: CASSQDSGLSNSPNQPQHF.